The 20 T cell receptor beta chains reported below all come from one sample, sequenced in a study of regulatory T cells in long-lasting Graves disease. Arm-PCR of CDR3 regions and iRepertoire HTBI primers were the basis on which TCR beta libraries were built. TCRdb reprocessed the multiplex PCR reads with MiXCR, giving one entry per CDR3 protein. Among approximately 440,000 distinct CDR3 sequences listed, around 20% were seen once. The time point here: persistent/refractory GD, antithyroid drugs over 5 years with positive TRAb. Generation of the TCR library employed RNA extracted from PBMCs. The sample in question was peripheral blood mononuclear cells (PBMCs), obtained when the disease was refractory, from a patient treated with antithyroid drugs. These receptors originate from a female donor with Graves disease.

This clonotype showed up just a few times. This chain uses TRBV20-1 with TRBJ2-5, with TRBD2 matching 14 bases. J lost 5 bases, V lost 4 bases, and 6 bases had no gene match. Per the germline V gene, CDR1 is DFQATT and CDR2 is SNEGSKA (reference sequence). This CDR3 region has 15 residues. The CDR3 DNA reads as TGCAGTGCTAAGACTAGCGGGAGGGCCTTTGAGACCCAGTACTTC. This translates into CSAKTSGRAFETQYF.

The genes are TRBV10-2 and TRBJ2-5; maybe TRBD2 (6 bases). The V and J ends lost 2 bases and 3 bases respectively, with 10 bases between them. CDR1 WSHSY and CDR2 SAAADI come from the germline V gene. This CDR3 has 14 residues. The CDR3 protein is CASSEGRSEETQYF. DNA of the CDR3: TGCGCCAGCAGTGAGGGGAGGTCGGAAGAGACCCAGTACTTC.

This clonotype was observed a single time. Given a much more abundant clone one base away, this may be a read error. The CDR3 end shows no conserved phenylalanine or tryptophan, and so a read error is likely. The chain recombines TRBV2 with TRBJ1-1; the D is unclear. CDR3 size: 14 residues. Germline-derived CDR1 and CDR2 are SNHLY and FYNNEI. Trimming left V 1 base short and J 1 base short, with 7 bases between. This CDR3 is CASSEVRGNTEAFS. Here the CDR3 DNA reads TGTGCCAGCAGTGAAGTCCGAGGGAACACTGAAGCTTTCTCT.

In this sample, this clonotype turned up many times. This chain joins TRBV28 and TRBJ1-2, with unresolved D. Germline V gene data show CDR1 as MDHEN and CDR2 as SYDVKM. The CDR3 has 15 amino acids. Trimming shortened V by 6 bases and J by 1 base, and 15 bases separated the two germline ends. The CDR3 coding sequence is TGTGCCAGCAGCTACCCTCGGGGTAGTAACTATGGCTACACCTTC. Amino acid sequence: CASSYPRGSNYGYTF.

The rearrangement links TRBV10-3 to TRBJ1-2; 12 bases line up with TRBD1. J lost 4 bases, V lost 3 bases, and 6 bases had no gene match. This CDR3 has 16 amino acids. Germline V gene sequence: CDR1 ENHRY, CDR2 SYGVKD. CDR3 sequence: CAISEDGTGGGYGYTF. The CDR3 DNA sequence: TGTGCCATCAGTGAAGACGGGACAGGGGGCGGCTATGGCTACACCTTC.

Concerning this clonotype: A much larger clonotype is one base distant, so this may be a read error. No conserved phenylalanine or tryptophan ends this CDR3, so it is likely a read error. The chain is built from TRBV27 and TRBJ2-5; no reliable D call. This CDR3 spans 13 amino acids. Looked up from germline, CDR1 is MNHEY and CDR2 is SMNVEV (reference sequence). V lost 5 bases to trimming and J lost 2 bases, with 9 bases between them. The CDR3 is CASSTRTQETQYS. In DNA form, the CDR3 reads TGTGCCAGCAGTACCCGGACGCAAGAGACCCAGTACTCC.

In its sample, this clonotype was seen many times. V usage is TRBV7-8 and J usage is TRBJ2-5; D uncertain. Trimming pared 5 bases from V and 2 bases from J, leaving 12 bases between. This CDR3 has 14 residues. Germline V lookup: CDR1 SGHVS, CDR2 FQNEAQ. The CDR3 reads CASSPRSGQETQYF. CDR3 sequence (DNA): TGTGCCAGCAGCCCAAGGAGTGGGCAAGAGACCCAGTACTTC.

CDR3 nucleotides: TGTGCCTGGAGTGTAAGGGTGGATGAGCAGTTCTTC. Translating gives CAWSVRVDEQFF. The J gene is TRBJ2-1, the V gene TRBV30; D is ambiguous. The CDR3 consists of 12 residues. CDR1 GTSNPN and CDR2 SVGIG come from the germline V gene (reference sequence). Trimming took off 0 bases at V and 8 bases at J, with 8 bases between the two ends.

This clonotype appeared a few times. The CDR3 sequence is CASGRGVGSSGNTIYF. CDR3 DNA: TGTGCCAGCGGACGTGGGGTAGGGAGCTCTGGAAACACCATATATTTT. This rearrangement joins TRBV6-1 to TRBJ1-3; no firm D call. The germline V gene encodes CDR1 MNHNS and CDR2 SASEGT. The CDR3 loop spans 16 amino acids. Between the trimmed V and J ends, which lost 8 bases and 0 bases, there was a span of 17 bases.

V gene TRBV7-2 combines with J gene TRBJ2-7; D might be TRBD2 (6 bases). Germline V lookup: CDR1 SGHTA, CDR2 FQGNSA. The V end was cut by 3 bases, the J end by 3 bases, with 12 bases between. The CDR3 has 14 amino acids. The chain's CDR3 is CASSLGGPYYEQYF. The DNA of the CDR3 is TGTGCCAGCAGCTTGGGGGGACCCTACTACGAGCAGTACTTC.

J is TRBJ1-1 and V is TRBV7-2; no firm D call. CDR1 is SGHTA and CDR2 is FQGNSA in the germline V gene. V was shortened by 0 bases and J by 5 bases, with 10 bases between the two germline ends. The CDR3 sequence is 14 residues long. The CDR3 protein is CASSLATRRTEAFF. Written as DNA, the CDR3 is TGTGCCAGCAGCTTAGCTACAAGGCGAACTGAAGCTTTCTTT.

This clonotype was observed many times. This rearrangement joins TRBV20-1 to TRBJ2-5, with TRBD2 as a possible D gene (5 bases). Germline V gene lookup returns CDR1 DFQATT and CDR2 SNEGSKA (reference sequence). This CDR3 is 13 amino acids long. Trimming removed 3 bases from V and 4 bases from J, with 12 bases in between. The DNA of the CDR3 is TGCAGTGCTAGGGAGCGGCTGGGAGAGACCCAGTACTTC. This codes for CSARERLGETQYF.

In its sample, this clonotype was seen a few times. V and J are TRBV3-1 and TRBJ2-6, with D possibly TRBD2 on 7 matching bases. CDR3 length: 16 residues. CDR1 LGHDT and CDR2 YNNKEL come from the germline V gene (reference sequence). Trimming left V 1 base short and J 4 bases short, with 11 bases between. Here the CDR3 DNA reads TGTGCCAGCAGCCAAGGGGGAGGGACAGGGGCCAACGTCCTGACTTTC. It yields the protein CASSQGGGTGANVLTF.

The chain couples TRBV11-2 to TRBJ1-1; D ambiguous. Germline V gene data show CDR1 as SGHAT and CDR2 as FQNNGV. This CDR3 contains 12 residues. V gave up 3 bases and J gave up 10 bases, with 12 bases separating them. The CDR3 bases are TGTGCCAGCAGCTTCGGCGGGGAGGGAGCTTTCTTT. This codes for CASSFGGEGAFF.

The CDR3: CASKKLGAYEQYF. In nucleotides, the CDR3 is TGTGCCAGCAAAAAGTTAGGGGCCTACGAGCAGTACTTC. The chain recombines TRBV6-1 with TRBJ2-7, with TRBD1 as a possible D gene (5 bases). The CDR3 totals 13 residues. V was clipped by 7 bases and J by 2 bases, with 12 bases between them. Germline V gene lookup returns CDR1 MNHNS and CDR2 SASEGT.

This clonotype has a handful of counts. The chain uses TRBV30 and TRBJ2-7; TRBD1 is a possible D gene (6 bases). This CDR3 comprises 14 residues. Germline values: CDR1 GTSNPN, CDR2 SVGIG (reference sequence). V lost 0 bases, J lost 2 bases, and 11 bases lay in between. The CDR3 DNA is TGTGCCTGGAGTGTACAGGGTCCAGCCTACGAGCAGTACTTC. It is translated as CAWSVQGPAYEQYF.

This clonotype was recorded at least ten times. The V gene is TRBV2, the J gene TRBJ2-1; TRBD2 matches at 7 bases. The CDR3 consists of 15 residues. Trimming removed 3 bases from V and 11 bases from J; junction bases left unmatched: 13. Germline lookup yields CDR1 SNHLY and CDR2 FYNNEI. The CDR3 here is CASSDEGLAVLKQFF. The CDR3 DNA reads as TGTGCCAGCAGTGATGAGGGGCTAGCGGTCCTGAAGCAGTTCTTC.

In its sample, this clonotype was seen many times. V usage is TRBV7-2 and J usage is TRBJ1-1; D uncertain. The V gene lost 1 base and the J gene lost 1 base, with 7 bases spanning the gap. This CDR3 is built from 14 residues. Germline V lookup: CDR1 SGHTA, CDR2 FQGNSA. The CDR3 bases are TGTGCCAGCAGCTTAGTAGCGGGGAACACTGAAGCTTTCTTT. Its translation is CASSLVAGNTEAFF.

A remark on this clonotype: A read error may be the cause here, since a much bigger clone is one base away. This chain connects TRBV6-2 or TRBV6-3 to TRBJ2-7; TRBD2 matches 9 bases. Germline V gives CDR1 MNHEY, CDR2 SVGEGT. V was pared by 7 bases and J by 2 bases, with 12 bases of the junction left unmatched. The length of the CDR3 is 16 residues. CDR3 region: CASMAGASGVAYEQYF. CDR3 in DNA: TGTGCCAGCATGGCAGGGGCTAGCGGGGTCGCCTACGAGCAGTACTTC.

This clonotype was found many times. The chain combines TRBV7-2 with TRBJ2-5; D might be TRBD2 (6 bases). This CDR3 comprises 14 residues. The germline V gene has CDR1 SGHTA and CDR2 FQGNSA. The V and J ends lost 1 base and 4 bases respectively, with 10 bases between them. The CDR3 DNA reads TGTGCCAGCAGCTTAGAGGCGGGAACAGAGACCCAGTACTTC. This sequence encodes CASSLEAGTETQYF.